This record covers a single TCR beta chain. The sample is drawn from a study of control samples from healthy donors and cancer patients. The V end lost 4 bases, the J end lost 5 bases, and 3 bases lay between the germline ends. Germline values: CDR1 SQVTM, CDR2 ANQGSEA. This CDR3 comprises 9 residues. Produced via immunoSEQ multiplex PCR; TCRdb's table is partial and in-frame only. The table lists 63,000 or so clones, about 80% of them singletons. The V gene is TRBV29-1, the J gene TRBJ2-7; D is undetermined. The specimen sequenced was blood. The receptor was isolated from a man aged 50 to 59 in good health. CDR3: CSVGHEQYF. The DNA for the CDR3 is TGCAGCGTTGGCCACGAGCAGTACTTC.